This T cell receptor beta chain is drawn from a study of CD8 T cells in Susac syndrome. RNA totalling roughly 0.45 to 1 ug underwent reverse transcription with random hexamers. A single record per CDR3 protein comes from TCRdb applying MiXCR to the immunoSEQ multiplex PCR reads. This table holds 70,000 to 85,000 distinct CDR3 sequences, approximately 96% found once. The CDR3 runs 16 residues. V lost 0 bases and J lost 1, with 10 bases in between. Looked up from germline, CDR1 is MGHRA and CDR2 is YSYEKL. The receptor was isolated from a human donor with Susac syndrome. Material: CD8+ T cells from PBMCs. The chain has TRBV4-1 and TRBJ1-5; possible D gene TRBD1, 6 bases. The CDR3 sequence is CASSQESGGSNQPQHF. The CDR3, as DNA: TGCGCCAGCAGCCAAGAATCCGGGGGCAGCAATCAGCCCCAGCATTTT.